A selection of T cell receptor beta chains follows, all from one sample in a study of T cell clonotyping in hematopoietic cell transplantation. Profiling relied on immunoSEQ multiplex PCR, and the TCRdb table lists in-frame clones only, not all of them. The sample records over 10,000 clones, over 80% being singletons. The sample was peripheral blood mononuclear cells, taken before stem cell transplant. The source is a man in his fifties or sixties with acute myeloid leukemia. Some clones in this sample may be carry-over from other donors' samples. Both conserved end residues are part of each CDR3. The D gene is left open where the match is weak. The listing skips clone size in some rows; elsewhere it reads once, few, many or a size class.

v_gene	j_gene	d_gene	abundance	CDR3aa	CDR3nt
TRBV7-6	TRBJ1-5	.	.	CASSLAGGRDQPQHF	TGTGCCAGCAGCTTAGCGGGGGGGAGGGATCAGCCCCAGCATTTT
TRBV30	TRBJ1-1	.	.	CAWSVTPAGTEAFF	TGTGCCTGGAGTGTAACCCCCGCGGGCACTGAAGCTTTCTTT
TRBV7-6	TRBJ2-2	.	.	CASSHLYSGELFF	TGTGCCAGCAGCCACCTCTACTCCGGGGAGCTGTTTTTT
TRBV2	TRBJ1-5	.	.	CATSRGASFQPQHF	TGTGCCACCAGCAGGGGAGCTTCATTTCAGCCCCAGCATTTT
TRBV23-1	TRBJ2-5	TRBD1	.	CASRRTGDTVQETQYF	TGCGCCAGCAGACGAACAGGGGATACCGTTCAAGAGACCCAGTACTTC
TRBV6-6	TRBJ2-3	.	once	CASSYSRETDTQYF	TGTGCCAGCAGTTACTCGAGGGAAACAGATACGCAGTATTTT
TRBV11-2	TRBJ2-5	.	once	CASSLTPGGGFETQYF	TGTGCCAGCAGCTTAACACCGGGGGGCGGATTTGAGACCCAGTACTTC
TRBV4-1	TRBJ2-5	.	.	CASSQAPVLQETQYF	TGCGCCAGCAGCCAAGCCCCGGTTCTTCAAGAGACCCAGTACTTC
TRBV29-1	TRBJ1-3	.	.	CSVDLGRALGNTIYF	TGCAGCGTTGATTTAGGCCGAGCCTTGGGAAACACCATATATTTT
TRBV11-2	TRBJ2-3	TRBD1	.	CASSTYAGGDTQYF	TGTGCCAGCAGCACTTACGCAGGGGGAGATACGCAGTATTTT
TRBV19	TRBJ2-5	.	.	CASSTEGSETQYF	TGTGCCAGTAGTACCGAGGGATCGGAGACCCAGTACTTC
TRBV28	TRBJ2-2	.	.	CASTLGTGELFF	TGTGCCAGCACCCTAGGCACCGGGGAGCTGTTTTTT
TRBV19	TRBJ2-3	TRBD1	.	CASSIGTGLEDTQYF	TGTGCCAGTAGTATAGGGACAGGGTTGGAAGATACGCAGTATTTT
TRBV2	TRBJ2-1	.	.	CASRRTVLGDEQFF	TGTGCCAGCAGGAGGACAGTGCTGGGAGATGAGCAGTTCTTC
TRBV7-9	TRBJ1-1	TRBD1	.	CASSSIGQGGAEAFF	TGTGCCAGCAGCTCAATTGGACAGGGGGGGGCTGAAGCTTTCTTT
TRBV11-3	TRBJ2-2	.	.	CASSLNTGELFF	TGTGCCAGCAGCTTGAACACCGGGGAGCTGTTTTTT
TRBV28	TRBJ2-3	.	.	CASSLASEGDTQYF	TGTGCCAGCAGTCTCGCTAGCGAGGGAGATACGCAGTATTTT
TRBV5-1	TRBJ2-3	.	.	CASSLESSSTDTQYF	TGCGCCAGCAGCTTAGAGAGTTCTAGCACAGATACGCAGTATTTT
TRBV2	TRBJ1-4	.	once	CASSLDSIATNEKLFF	TGTGCCAGCAGTTTGGACAGTATTGCAACTAATGAAAAACTGTTTTTT
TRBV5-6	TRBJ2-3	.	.	CASSFPQGGVTDTQYF	TGTGCCAGCAGCTTCCCCCAGGGGGGAGTCACAGATACGCAGTATTTT
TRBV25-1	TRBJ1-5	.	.	CASSEGYQPQHF	TGTGCCAGCAGTGAGGGCTATCAGCCCCAGCATTTT
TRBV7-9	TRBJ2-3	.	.	CASSLGQPDTQYF	TGTGCCAGCAGCCTTGGACAGCCAGATACGCAGTATTTT
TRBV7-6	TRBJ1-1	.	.	CASSLVGGNTEAFF	TGTGCCAGCAGCCTAGTTGGGGGGAACACTGAAGCTTTCTTT
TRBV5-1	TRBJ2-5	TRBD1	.	CASSLGGRGQGETQYF	TGCGCCAGCAGCCTGGGCGGCAGGGGGCAAGGTGAGACCCAGTACTTC
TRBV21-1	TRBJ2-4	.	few	CASSKGRMNIQYF	TGTGCCAGCAGCAAAGGTCGCATGAACATTCAGTACTTC
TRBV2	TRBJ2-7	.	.	CASSYTGTYHEQYF	TGTGCCAGCAGTTATACAGGGACTTACCACGAGCAGTACTTC
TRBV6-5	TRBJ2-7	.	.	CASSYWDGAIEQYF	TGTGCCAGCAGTTACTGGGACGGTGCCATCGAGCAGTACTTC
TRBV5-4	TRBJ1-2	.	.	CASSLAGNYGYTF	TGTGCCAGCAGCTTGGCCGGTAACTATGGCTACACCTTC
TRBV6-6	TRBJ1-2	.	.	CAIEGGGYGYTF	TGTGCCATTGAGGGTGGTGGCTATGGCTACACCTTC